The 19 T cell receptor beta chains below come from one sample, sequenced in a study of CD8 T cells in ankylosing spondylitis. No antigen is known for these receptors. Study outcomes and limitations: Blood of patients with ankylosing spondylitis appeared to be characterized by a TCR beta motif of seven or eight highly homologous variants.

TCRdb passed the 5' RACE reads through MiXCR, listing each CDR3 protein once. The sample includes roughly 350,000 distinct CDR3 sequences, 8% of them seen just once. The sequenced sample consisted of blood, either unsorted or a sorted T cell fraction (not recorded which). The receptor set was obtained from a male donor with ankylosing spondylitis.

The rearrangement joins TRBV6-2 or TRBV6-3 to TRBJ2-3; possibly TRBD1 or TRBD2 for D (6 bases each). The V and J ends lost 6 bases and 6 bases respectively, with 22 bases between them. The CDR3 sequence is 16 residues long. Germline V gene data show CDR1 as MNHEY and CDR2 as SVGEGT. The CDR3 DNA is TGTGCCAGCAGGCCGGAGGGGGACGCCACACTGGATACGCAGTATTTT. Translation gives CASRPEGDATLDTQYF.

CDR3: CASSPQVDNTGELFF. CDR3 bases: TGTGCCAGCAGTCCTCAGGTGGACAACACCGGGGAGCTGTTTTTT. This chain joins TRBV12-3 or TRBV12-4 and TRBJ2-2; D is undetermined. Trimming cost V 5 bases and J 2 bases, with 12 bases left between them. CDR3 length equals 15 residues.

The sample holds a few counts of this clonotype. In DNA, the CDR3 is TGTGCCAGCAGCCTACTCCCGGGACAGGGTAACTCGCGCGAAGCTTTCTTT. Protein product: CASSLLPGQGNSREAFF. The chain links TRBV12-3 or TRBV12-4 to TRBJ1-1, with TRBD1 identical over 9 bases. CDR3 length equals 17 residues. The trim removed 6 bases at V and 8 bases at J, leaving 19 bases unmatched.

The CDR3 DNA follows: TGCAGTGCTAGGACCTTACTAGCGGAGGGGGGAGATACGCAGTATTTT. Encoded protein: CSARTLLAEGGDTQYF. The chain couples TRBV20-1 to TRBJ2-3; 8 positions agree with TRBD2. The CDR3 consists of 16 residues. The V gene's germline CDR1 is DFQATT and CDR2 SNEGSKA (reference sequence). The junction had 13 bases not matched to a gene; V was cut back by 3 bases and J by 5 bases.

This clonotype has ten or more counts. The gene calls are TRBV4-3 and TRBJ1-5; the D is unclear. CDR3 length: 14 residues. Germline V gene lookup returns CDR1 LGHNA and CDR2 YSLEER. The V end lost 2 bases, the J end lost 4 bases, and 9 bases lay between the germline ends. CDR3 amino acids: CASSQRHLNQPQHF. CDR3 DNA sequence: TGCGCCAGCAGCCAAAGGCACTTGAATCAGCCCCAGCATTTT.

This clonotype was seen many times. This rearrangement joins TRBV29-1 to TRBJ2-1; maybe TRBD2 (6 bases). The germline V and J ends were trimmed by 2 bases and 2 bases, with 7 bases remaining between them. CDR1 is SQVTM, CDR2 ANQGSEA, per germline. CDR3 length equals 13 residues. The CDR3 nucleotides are TGCAGCGTTGAAAGACTAGCCTACAATGAGCAGTTCTTC. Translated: CSVERLAYNEQFF.

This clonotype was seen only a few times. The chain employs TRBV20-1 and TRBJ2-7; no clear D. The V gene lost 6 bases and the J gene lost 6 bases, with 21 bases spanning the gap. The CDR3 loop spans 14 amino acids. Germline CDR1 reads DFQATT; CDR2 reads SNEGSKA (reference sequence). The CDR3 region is CSALERILSTEQYF. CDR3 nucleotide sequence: TGCAGTGCCCTTGAGAGGATTCTTAGCACCGAGCAGTACTTC.

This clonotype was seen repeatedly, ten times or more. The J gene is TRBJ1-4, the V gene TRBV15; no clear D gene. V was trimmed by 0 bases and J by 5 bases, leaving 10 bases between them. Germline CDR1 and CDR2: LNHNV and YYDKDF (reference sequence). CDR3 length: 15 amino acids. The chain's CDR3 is CATSRDGGPNEKLFF. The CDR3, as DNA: TGTGCCACCAGCAGAGATGGTGGGCCAAATGAAAAACTGTTTTTT.

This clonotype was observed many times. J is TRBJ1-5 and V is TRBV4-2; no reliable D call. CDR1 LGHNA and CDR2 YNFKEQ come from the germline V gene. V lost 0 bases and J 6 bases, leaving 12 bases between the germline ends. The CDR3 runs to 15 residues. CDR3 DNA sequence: TGTGCCAGCAGCCAAGATGTCGGGCTAGGTCAGCCCCAGCATTTT. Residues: CASSQDVGLGQPQHF.

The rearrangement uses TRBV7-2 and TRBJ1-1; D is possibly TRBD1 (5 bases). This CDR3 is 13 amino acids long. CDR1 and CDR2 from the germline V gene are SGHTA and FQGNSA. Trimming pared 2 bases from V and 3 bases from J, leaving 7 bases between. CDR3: CASSLYRYTEAFF. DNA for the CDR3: TGTGCCAGCAGCTTATACAGGTACACTGAAGCTTTCTTT.

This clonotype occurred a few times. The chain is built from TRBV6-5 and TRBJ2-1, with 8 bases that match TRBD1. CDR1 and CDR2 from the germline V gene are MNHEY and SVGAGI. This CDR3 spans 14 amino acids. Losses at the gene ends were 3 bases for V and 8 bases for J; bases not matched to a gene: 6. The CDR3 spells CASSYRDRRDEQFF. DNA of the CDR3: TGTGCCAGCAGTTATCGGGACAGGCGGGATGAGCAGTTCTTC.

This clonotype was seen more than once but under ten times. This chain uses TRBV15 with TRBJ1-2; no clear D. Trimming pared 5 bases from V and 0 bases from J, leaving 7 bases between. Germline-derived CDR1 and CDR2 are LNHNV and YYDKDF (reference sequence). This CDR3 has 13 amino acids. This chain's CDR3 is CATSPSTNYGYTF. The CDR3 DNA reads TGTGCCACCAGCCCCTCCACTAACTATGGCTACACCTTC. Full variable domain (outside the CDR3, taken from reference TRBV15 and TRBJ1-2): DAMVIQNPRYQVTQFGKPVTLSCSQTLNHNVMYWYQQKSSQAPKLLFHYYDKDFNNEADTPDNFQSRRPNTSFCFLDIRSPGLGDTAMYLCATSPSTNYGYTFGSGTRLTVV.

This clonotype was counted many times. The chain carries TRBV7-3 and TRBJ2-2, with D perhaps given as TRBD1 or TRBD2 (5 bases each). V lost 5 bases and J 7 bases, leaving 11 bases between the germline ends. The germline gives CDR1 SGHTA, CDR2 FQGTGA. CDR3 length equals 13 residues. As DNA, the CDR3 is TGTGCCAGCAGCGGGACCCCCGGCGGGGAGCTGTTTTTT. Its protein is CASSGTPGGELFF.

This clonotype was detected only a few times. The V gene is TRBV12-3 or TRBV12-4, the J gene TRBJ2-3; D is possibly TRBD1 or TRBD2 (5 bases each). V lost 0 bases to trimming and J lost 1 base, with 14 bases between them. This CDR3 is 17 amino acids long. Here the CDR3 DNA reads TGTGCCAGCAGTTTAGCGCTAGGGACCGGGCGCACAGATACGCAGTATTTT. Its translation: CASSLALGTGRTDTQYF.

The CDR3 DNA reads TGTGCCTGGACTCTCGGGACGGGGTATGGCTACACCTTC. This gives the protein CAWTLGTGYGYTF. V usage is TRBV30 and J usage is TRBJ1-2; possibly TRBD1 for D (5 bases). V was shortened by 4 bases and J by 5 bases, with 14 bases between the two germline ends. The CDR3 spans 13 residues. Germline CDR1 GTSNPN, CDR2 SVGIG (reference sequence).

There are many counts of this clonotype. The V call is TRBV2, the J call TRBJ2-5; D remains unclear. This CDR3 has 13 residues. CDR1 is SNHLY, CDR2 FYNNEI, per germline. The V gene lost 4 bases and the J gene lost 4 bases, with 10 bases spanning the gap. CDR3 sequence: CASSVLGVETQYF. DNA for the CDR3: TGTGCCAGCAGTGTATTAGGCGTAGAGACCCAGTACTTC.

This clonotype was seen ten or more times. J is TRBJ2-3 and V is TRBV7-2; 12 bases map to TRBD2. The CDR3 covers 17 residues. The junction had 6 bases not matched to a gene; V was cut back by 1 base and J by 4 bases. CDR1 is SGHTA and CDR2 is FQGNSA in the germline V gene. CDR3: CASSLVSGTSGPDTQYF. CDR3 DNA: TGTGCCAGCAGCTTAGTCTCTGGGACTAGCGGGCCAGATACGCAGTATTTT.

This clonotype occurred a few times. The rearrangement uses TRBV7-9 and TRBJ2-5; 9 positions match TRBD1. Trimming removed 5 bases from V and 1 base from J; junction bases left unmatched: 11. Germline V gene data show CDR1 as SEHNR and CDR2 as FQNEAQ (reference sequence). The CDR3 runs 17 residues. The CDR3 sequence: CASSPPGQGTIQETQYF. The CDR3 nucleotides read TGTGCCAGCAGCCCTCCGGGACAGGGCACGATCCAAGAGACCCAGTACTTC.

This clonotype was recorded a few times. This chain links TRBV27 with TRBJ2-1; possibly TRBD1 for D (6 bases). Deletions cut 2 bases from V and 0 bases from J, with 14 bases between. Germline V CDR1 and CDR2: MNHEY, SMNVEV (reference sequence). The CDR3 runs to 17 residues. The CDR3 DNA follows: TGTGCCAGCAGTTTAGCTACCGGGACAAGCTCCTACAATGAGCAGTTCTTC. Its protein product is CASSLATGTSSYNEQFF.